The 15 T cell receptor beta chains listed next were all sequenced from one sample in a study of blood T cell repertoires in COVID-19. Using immunoSEQ multiplex PCR, the repertoire was profiled, and TCRdb retains in-frame clones only, with some absent. The sample holds some 130,000 clones; around nine tenths are singletons and the top ten take more than 2%. Sequencing input: peripheral blood. All receptors come from a man aged 70 or older with active COVID-19.

This sequence joins TRBV30 and TRBJ1-1; D remains unclear. This CDR3 is 13 amino acids long. Germline values: CDR1 GTSNPN, CDR2 SVGIG (reference sequence). The V end was cut by 4 bases, the J end by 1 base, with 10 bases between. DNA for the CDR3: TGTGCCTGGAAGGAACAGCCGAACACTGAAGCTTTCTTT. Residues: CAWKEQPNTEAFF.

The genes are TRBV6-1 and TRBJ2-5, with TRBD2 matching 8 bases. V lost 3 bases to trimming and J lost 5 bases; unmatched junction nucleotides: 11. Per the germline V gene, CDR1 is MNHNS and CDR2 is SASEGT. The CDR3 runs 16 residues. The CDR3 sequence: CASSERSGRNTETQYF. Here the CDR3 DNA reads TGTGCCAGCAGTGAGCGGAGCGGGAGAAATACGGAGACCCAGTACTTC.

This sequence joins TRBV5-1 and TRBJ2-7; 7 bases fit TRBD2. In germline, CDR1 is SGHRS, CDR2 YFSETQ. J gave up 6 bases and V 0 bases, and 6 bases lay outside the gene matches. The CDR3 length is 14 residues. CDR3: CASSLAGGKREQYF. The CDR3 DNA reads as TGCGCCAGCAGCTTGGCCGGGGGGAAGCGCGAGCAGTACTTC.

The chain recombines TRBV5-6 with TRBJ2-2; 11 nucleotides align to TRBD2. The CDR3 length is 17 residues. CDR1 and CDR2 (germline): SGHDT, YYEEEE. The J segment lost 1 base and the V segment lost 3 bases, leaving 5 bases of the junction unmatched. DNA of the CDR3: TGTGCCAGCAGCTCGATGGGGACTAGCGGGAACACCGGGGAGCTGTTTTTT. Protein product: CASSSMGTSGNTGELFF.

In this sample, this clone turned up once. The chain combines TRBV6-6 with TRBJ2-1, with 7 bases matching TRBD2. CDR3 length: 14 residues. After removal of 2 bases from V and 9 bases from J, the junction contained 7 bases not matched to a gene. Germline assignment: CDR1 MNHNY and CDR2 SVGAGI (reference sequence). CDR3 sequence (DNA): TGTGCCAGCAGTTACAGGGCGGGAGAGAGTGAGCAGTTCTTC. As protein: CASSYRAGESEQFF.

The gene calls are TRBV7-2 and TRBJ2-5, with a tentative D call TRBD1 (5 bases). Per the germline V gene, CDR1 is SGHTA and CDR2 is FQGNSA. There are 15 residues in the CDR3. V lost 5 bases, J lost 9 bases, and 22 bases lay in between. Here the CDR3 reads CASSPSRASRAAQYF. In nucleotides, the CDR3 is TGTGCCAGCAGCCCGAGTCGGGCCAGCAGGGCGGCCCAGTACTTC. The variable domain in full, completed from reference TRBV7-2 and TRBJ2-5, reads GAGVSQSPSNKVTEKGKDVELRCDPISGHTALYWYRQSLGQGLEFLIYFQGNSAPDKSGLPSDRFSAERTGGSVSTLTIQRTQQEDSAVYLCASSPSRASRAAQYFGPGTRLLVL.

The chain is built from TRBV4-2 and TRBJ2-5; 7 nucleotides match TRBD2. This CDR3 comprises 16 residues. V lost 2 bases, J lost 0 bases, and 6 bases stayed unmatched. CDR1 and CDR2 from the germline V gene are LGHNA and YNFKEQ. The CDR3 region is CASSQLAVQNQETQYF. The CDR3 bases are TGTGCCAGCAGCCAACTAGCGGTCCAGAACCAAGAGACCCAGTACTTC.

V gene TRBV28 combines with J gene TRBJ2-7; D is ambiguous. V lost 4 bases to trimming and J lost 1 base, with 14 bases between them. The germline gives CDR1 MDHEN, CDR2 SYDVKM. This CDR3 spans 15 amino acids. DNA for the CDR3: TGTGCCAGCAGTTCCTCTTCTTCCCTTTCCTACGAGCAGTACTTC. Translation: CASSSSSSLSYEQYF.

The rearrangement links TRBV27 to TRBJ1-2, with a tentative D call TRBD1 (5 bases). The CDR3 length is 15 residues. The germline V gene encodes CDR1 MNHEY and CDR2 SMNVEV (reference sequence). The ends were cut back, 5 bases at V and 3 bases at J, with 16 bases in the middle. CDR3 residues: CASSPSRQGDYGYTF. For the CDR3, the DNA is TGTGCCAGCAGTCCCAGCCGCCAGGGTGACTATGGCTACACCTTC.

The rearrangement uses TRBV7-3 and TRBJ2-3, with TRBD2 matching 9 bases. The germline gives CDR1 SGHTA, CDR2 FQGTGA. The CDR3 runs 15 residues. V gave up 3 bases and J gave up 2 bases; unmatched junction bases: 3. The CDR3 sequence: CASSFAGGPTDTQYF. The CDR3 bases are TGTGCCAGCAGCTTCGCGGGAGGGCCCACAGATACGCAGTATTTT. Supplemented by reference TRBV7-3 and TRBJ2-3, the full variable domain reads GAGVSQTPSNKVTEKGKYVELRCDPISGHTALYWYRQSLGQGPEFLIYFQGTGAADDSGLPNDRFFAVRPEGSVSTLKIQRTERGDSAVYLCASSFAGGPTDTQYFGPGTRLTVL.

The chain combines TRBV10-1 with TRBJ2-7; TRBD1 agrees at 9 bases. This CDR3 comprises 15 residues. V lost 3 bases to trimming and J lost 2 bases; unmatched junction nucleotides: 5. Per the germline V gene, CDR1 is WNHNN and CDR2 is SYGVQD (reference sequence). CDR3: CASSEGTGLAYEQYF. Written as DNA, the CDR3 is TGCGCCAGCAGTGAAGGGACAGGGTTAGCCTACGAGCAGTACTTC.

The chain has TRBV27 and TRBJ1-6; D gene ambiguous. Germline-derived CDR1 and CDR2 are MNHEY and SMNVEV (reference sequence). V was clipped by 4 bases and J by 8 bases, with 15 bases between them. CDR3 length: 15 residues. CDR3 nucleotides: TGTGCCAGCAGTTCCTACCGGGTAGGAGATTCACCCCTCCACTTT. As protein: CASSSYRVGDSPLHF.

For the CDR3, the DNA is TGTGCCATCAGTGAGAGGGGGGGCGGGACAAAACACAATGAGCAGTTCTTC. Its protein product is CAISERGGGTKHNEQFF. The chain employs TRBV10-3 and TRBJ2-1, with D perhaps TRBD2 (7 bases). Trimming cost V 2 bases and J 5 bases, with 19 bases left between them. The germline gives CDR1 ENHRY, CDR2 SYGVKD. The CDR3 contains 17 residues.

The chain combines TRBV7-3 with TRBJ2-1, with TRBD2 matching 9 bases. V lost 5 bases, J lost 3 bases, and 5 bases stayed unmatched. CDR3 length: 15 amino acids. Germline V CDR1 and CDR2: SGHTA, FQGTGA. The CDR3 sequence is CASSPAGGDYNEQFF. In DNA form, the CDR3 reads TGTGCCAGCAGCCCTGCGGGAGGGGACTACAATGAGCAGTTCTTC.

This clone was observed once. The V call is TRBV5-4, the J call TRBJ1-1; 8 bases agree with TRBD1. This CDR3 has 16 residues. J was trimmed by 3 bases and V by 0 bases; bases with no gene match: 7. Germline values: CDR1 SGHNT, CDR2 YYREEE (reference sequence). The CDR3 coding sequence is TGTGCCAGCAGCTTGGCCGCTAGACAGGGGTACACTGAAGCTTTCTTT. Translated: CASSLAARQGYTEAFF.